These T cell receptor beta chains were read from a single sample in a study of T cell responses to AZD1222 COVID-19 vaccine. Here immunoSEQ multiplex PCR was the method, and the copy in TCRdb shows in-frame clones only, minus some. The profile shows about 140,000 clones, around 89% of them singletons. The sample consisted of peripheral blood, taken on day 0 of AZD1222 vaccination. The source of these receptors is an adult in good health. CDR3s include the opening cysteine and the closing phenylalanine or tryptophan. The D gene is left open where the match is weak. A row's size may be missing; if present it is once, few, many or a size class.

.,.,TRBV9,TRBJ2-6,TGTGCCATCAGATGGGGACGACCCCGCTCTGGGGCCAACGTCCTGACTTTC,CAIRWGRPRSGANVLTF
.,.,TRBV18,TRBJ1-1,TGTGCCAGCTCACCAGTAGGGATCCAAAGGGCCGGGACTGAAGCTTTCTTT,CASSPVGIQRAGTEAFF
TRBD2,.,TRBV3-1/TRBV3-2,TRBJ2-5,TGTGCCAGCAGCCAGCGGGGGGGCCAAGAGACCCAGTACTTC,CASSQRGGQETQYF
.,.,TRBV28,TRBJ1-1,TGTGCCAGCAGTCCCGGACTCGTGAACACTGAAGCTTTCTTT,CASSPGLVNTEAFF
.,.,TRBV30,TRBJ1-4,TGTGCCTGGAGTGTACGCGGGCAGGTTGTCGAAAAACTGTTTTTT,CAWSVRGQVVEKLFF
TRBD2,.,TRBV6-4,TRBJ2-1,TGTGCCAGCAGTGCCACTAGCGGATACAATGAGCAGTTCTTC,CASSATSGYNEQFF
.,.,TRBV28,TRBJ2-1,TGTGCCAGCAGTCAGGTGATCGGGTCCTACAATGAGCAGTTCTTC,CASSQVIGSYNEQFF
.,once,TRBV5-1,TRBJ1-1,TGCGCCAGCAGCTGGATTGGGCGGTCCCAGAACACTGAAGCTTTCTTT,CASSWIGRSQNTEAFF
TRBD1,.,TRBV12-3/TRBV12-4,TRBJ1-6,TGTGCCAGCTCCCGGGACAGAAATTCACCCCTCCACTTT,CASSRDRNSPLHF
TRBD2,once,TRBV4-1,TRBJ2-3,TGCGCCAGCAGCCAAAGAAGCCTACAAACTAGCGAAAGCACAGATACGCAGTATTTT,CASSQRSLQTSESTDTQYF
.,.,TRBV19,TRBJ1-5,TGTGCCAGTAGGTTCACAGCTAGCAATCAGCCCCAGCATTTT,CASRFTASNQPQHF
TRBD1,few,TRBV6-4,TRBJ1-2,TGTGCCAGCAGTACAGGGGAAGACTCTAGTGGCTACACCTTC,CASSTGEDSSGYTF
.,.,TRBV19,TRBJ2-3,TGTGCCAGTAGTATCGTAGTCACAGATACGCAGTATTTT,CASSIVVTDTQYF
TRBD1,.,TRBV7-9,TRBJ1-2,TGTGCCAGCAGCTTTCTTTCAGGGGGAGAAGGCTACACCTTC,CASSFLSGGEGYTF
.,.,TRBV5-1,TRBJ1-1,TGCGCCAGCAGCGTGATCCCCTCAATGAACACTGAAGCTTTCTTT,CASSVIPSMNTEAFF
.,.,TRBV18,TRBJ1-2,TGTGCCAGCTCACCAGACGGTTCCTATGGCTACACCTTC,CASSPDGSYGYTF
.,.,TRBV4-1,TRBJ2-2,TGCGCCAGCAGCCAAGATCACCGGTCCCCCCGTTTCGGGGAGCTGTTTTTT,CASSQDHRSPRFGELFF
.,.,TRBV6-5,TRBJ2-7,TGTGCCAGCAGTTACTCGGGGCCTGGGCTCTCCTACGAGCAGTACTTC,CASSYSGPGLSYEQYF
TRBD1,few,TRBV7-8,TRBJ1-5,TGTGCCAGCAGCTTAGGATGGACAGGCATCCCCCCCAGCAATCAGCCCCAGCATTTT,CASSLGWTGIPPSNQPQHF
.,.,TRBV2,TRBJ1-5,TGTGCCAGCAGGGGGGACCCCCTAAGGGGCAATCAGCCCCAGCATTTT,CASRGDPLRGNQPQHF
.,.,TRBV4-1,TRBJ1-2,TGCGCCAGCAGCCCCGCGGGACAAAGCTATGGCTACACCTTC,CASSPAGQSYGYTF
.,.,TRBV5-3,TRBJ1-1,TGTGCCAGAAGAAGGGAGGCTTTCTTT,CARRREAFF
TRBD1,.,TRBV2,TRBJ1-2,TGTGCCAGCAGTGAAGCTCGACAGGGCTATGGCTACACCTTC,CASSEARQGYGYTF
.,.,TRBV25-1,TRBJ1-6,TGTGCCAGCAGTCCGAGTGATGGCCGGAATTCACCCCTCCACTTT,CASSPSDGRNSPLHF
.,.,TRBV5-8,TRBJ1-5,TGTGCCAGCAGCTTGGGTAGGTCCAACGAGGCCCAGCATTTT,CASSLGRSNEAQHF
.,once,TRBV5-1,TRBJ2-5,TGCGCCAGCAGCCGGGACTACCAAGAGACCCAGTACTTC,CASSRDYQETQYF
TRBD1,.,TRBV7-3,TRBJ2-5,TGTGCCAGCAGCAGACCGGGACAGACTATGCACTTC,CASSRPGQTMHF
.,.,TRBV27,TRBJ1-4,TGTGCCAGTGCTTCTTGGGACCCAGCAACTAATGAAAAACTGTTTTTT,CASASWDPATNEKLFF
TRBD1,.,TRBV11-2,TRBJ1-2,TGTGCCAGCAGCCCCCAGGGGGGCCTATCGTATGGCTACACCTTC,CASSPQGGLSYGYTF
.,.,TRBV27,TRBJ2-1,TGTGCCAGCAGTATTTGGGGGCCTCCCTACAATGAGCAGTTCTTC,CASSIWGPPYNEQFF
TRBD1,.,TRBV28,TRBJ1-5,TGTGCCAGCAGCGGGACAGGGTTCGGGCAGCCCCAGCATTTT,CASSGTGFGQPQHF
.,.,TRBV28,TRBJ2-1,TGTGCCAGCAGCCCCCCAAGGTCAGGGCAGTTCTTC,CASSPPRSGQFF
.,.,TRBV7-9,TRBJ2-3,TGTGCCAGCAGCTTAGCGCGGGGCGGGGGCCACATCAGCACAGATACGCAGTATTTT,CASSLARGGGHISTDTQYF
.,.,TRBV30,TRBJ1-5,TGTGCCTGGAGTTCTGTCAGCCAAAATCAGCCCCAGCATTTT,CAWSSVSQNQPQHF
TRBD1,.,TRBV7-2,TRBJ1-1,TGTGCCAGCAGCTTAGGTCTGGGACAGGGTTTCACTGAAGCTTTCTTT,CASSLGLGQGFTEAFF
TRBD1,.,TRBV3-1/TRBV3-2,TRBJ1-3,TGTGCCAGCAGCCCGAGCCAGACAGGGAGGAACACCATATATTTT,CASSPSQTGRNTIYF
.,.,TRBV7-7,TRBJ2-2,TGTGCTATATTGACCAGGGGACGGTCCGGGGAGCTGTTTTTT,CAILTRGRSGELFF
.,.,TRBV12-5,TRBJ1-1,TGTGCTAGTGGTTTGTTCCGAATGAACACTGAAGCTTTCTTT,CASGLFRMNTEAFF
TRBD1,.,TRBV19,TRBJ1-2,TGTGCCACCCAGGGGGGGGGTACTGGCTACACCTTC,CATQGGGTGYTF
.,.,TRBV30,TRBJ1-4,TGTGCCTGCCAGGAGGGAACTAATGAAAAACTGTTTTTT,CACQEGTNEKLFF
TRBD2,.,TRBV19,TRBJ2-7,TGTGCCAGTAGTCCCCGGACTAGCGGGGCCTACGAGCAGTACTTC,CASSPRTSGAYEQYF
TRBD1,.,TRBV29-1,TRBJ2-1,TGCAGCGTTGGTAACAGGGGTTGGGAGCAGTTCTTC,CSVGNRGWEQFF
.,.,TRBV5-1,TRBJ1-4,TGCGCCAGCAGCCGAGTAGCGACTAATGAAAAACTGTTTTTT,CASSRVATNEKLFF